This TCR beta chain was sequenced during a study of shared T cell receptors in the human thymus. Trimming cost V 6 bases and J 8 bases; bases outside gene matches: 22. The CDR3 runs to 18 residues. Germline V gene lookup returns CDR1 SGHAT and CDR2 FQNNGV. Clones were sequenced by immunoSEQ multiplex PCR, and TCRdb holds only the in-frame ones, with some missing. Of over 450,000 clones detected, approximately 80% appear once; the ten largest clones hold 0.013%. These data were also reused for a study on human thymus T cells.

The specimen sequenced was thymocytes. The rearrangement uses TRBV11-2 and TRBJ2-1, with 7 bases aligning to TRBD2. This sequence originates from a boy in the first two years of life with a congenital heart defect. In DNA form, the CDR3 reads TGTGCCAGCAGAAGGCGCCCTATAAGAGCGGGGCCCTCGGATGAGCAGTTCTTC. Translated, it gives CASRRRPIRAGPSDEQFF.